Listed here are 16 T cell receptor beta chains from one sample, sequenced in a study of OX40 agonist ivuxolimab in advanced cancers. Some clones are missing from TCRdb's copy, which holds only in-frame ones; the method was immunoSEQ multiplex PCR. The sample comprises 50,000 or so clones, about 90% of which are singletons, and approximately 3.5% rests with the top ten. Material: CD4+ or CD8+ T cells sorted from blood, obtained in a trial of the OX40 agonist ivuxolimab. These receptors all stem from an adult with an advanced solid tumor such as melanoma, head and neck, liver or kidney cancer.

This sequence joins TRBV7-2 and TRBJ2-2; D may be TRBD2 (6 bases). This CDR3 is built from 14 residues. Germline assignment: CDR1 SGHTA and CDR2 FQGNSA. Between the trimmed V and J ends, which lost 6 bases and 5 bases, there was a span of 13 bases. The CDR3 sequence: CASSLTLATGELFF. CDR3 DNA: TGTGCCAGCAGTCTTACACTAGCTACCGGGGAGCTGTTTTTT. Based on the CDR3 plus reference TRBV7-2 and TRBJ2-2, the full variable domain is GAGVSQSPSNKVTEKGKDVELRCDPISGHTALYWYRQSLGQGLEFLIYFQGNSAPDKSGLPSDRFSAERTGGSVSTLTIQRTQQEDSAVYLCASSLTLATGELFFGEGSRLTVL.

The gene calls are TRBV5-1 and TRBJ2-5; TRBD2 matches 12 bases. The J call may not be correct, given that the DNA end is closer to TRBJ2-7. Germline values: CDR1 SGHRS, CDR2 YFSETQ. The CDR3 is made up of 15 amino acids. The CDR3 coding sequence is TGCGCCAGCAGCCCGGGACTAGCGGGTGACTACGAGCAGTACTTC. Its protein product is CASSPGLAGDYEQYF.

This chain connects TRBV28 to TRBJ1-2; 7 positions match TRBD1. The V gene end was trimmed by 3 bases and the J gene end by 6 bases; junction bases not matched to a gene: 7. This CDR3 is 14 amino acids long. The germline CDR1 and CDR2 sequences are MDHEN and SYDVKM. The CDR3 sequence: CASSLIQGTNGYTF. The CDR3 DNA is TGTGCCAGCAGTTTGATACAGGGGACAAATGGCTACACCTTC.

The chain has TRBV2 and TRBJ1-1; no definite D call. V was pared by 6 bases and J by 3 bases, with 5 bases between. The CDR3 covers 11 residues. Germline assignment: CDR1 SNHLY and CDR2 FYNNEI. Here the CDR3 reads CASSVDTEAFF. Written as DNA, the CDR3 is TGTGCCAGCAGCGTGGACACTGAAGCTTTCTTT.

The V gene is TRBV2, the J gene TRBJ2-3; 10 nucleotides line up with TRBD1. V shed 9 bases and J 0 bases; nucleotides not matched to a gene: 3. Per germline, CDR1 SNHLY and CDR2 FYNNEI. This CDR3 has 14 amino acids. The CDR3 bases are TGTGCCAGAACGGGACAGGGGAGCACAGATACGCAGTATTTT. It is translated as CARTGQGSTDTQYF.

The chain carries TRBV19 and TRBJ2-1; D is uncertain. This CDR3 is 15 amino acids long. With 5 bases removed from V and 2 bases from J, the gap between germline ends came to 13 bases. In germline, CDR1 is LNHDA, CDR2 SQIVND (reference sequence). The CDR3 nucleotides are TGTGCCAGTAGTTCGCGGACCGAAGCCTACAATGAGCAGTTCTTC. Translation: CASSSRTEAYNEQFF. Full variable domain (outside the CDR3, taken from reference TRBV19 and TRBJ2-1): DGGITQSPKYLFRKEGQNVTLSCEQNLNHDAMYWYRQDPGQGLRLIYYSQIVNDFQKGDIAEGYSVSREKKESFPLTVTSAQKNPTAFYLCASSSRTEAYNEQFFGPGTRLTVL.

This rearrangement joins TRBV4-1 to TRBJ1-4; D is unresolved. Trimming shortened V by 1 base and J by 5 bases, and 14 bases separated the two germline ends. This CDR3 region has 16 residues. Germline assignment: CDR1 MGHRA and CDR2 YSYEKL. The CDR3 coding sequence is TGCGCCAGCAGCCAAGCGTTTAGGGAGGAAAATGAAAAACTGTTTTTT. This sequence encodes CASSQAFREENEKLFF.

The chain joins TRBV28 to TRBJ1-2, with D hard to call. The V end was cut by 6 bases, the J end by 4 bases, with 15 bases between. Germline V CDR1 and CDR2: MDHEN, SYDVKM. The CDR3 is 14 residues long. The CDR3 region has the DNA TGTGCCAGCAGGACCCTGGCGGGTACCTATGGCTACACCTTC. This translates into CASRTLAGTYGYTF.

The chain has TRBV2 and TRBJ2-1, with TRBD2 identical over 7 bases. Germline-derived CDR1 and CDR2 are SNHLY and FYNNEI. The CDR3 contains 15 residues. V shed 5 bases and J 2 bases; nucleotides not matched to a gene: 6. The CDR3 protein is CASSPLAGTYNEQFF. CDR3 coding DNA: TGTGCCAGCAGTCCTTTAGCGGGTACCTACAATGAGCAGTTCTTC.

The chain couples TRBV6-4 to TRBJ2-4, with TRBD1 matching 7 bases. The CDR3 sequence is 15 residues long. Trimming at V came to 5 bases and at J to 6 bases, leaving 10 bases not matched to a gene. CDR1 and CDR2 from the germline V gene are MRHNA and SNTAGT. The CDR3 DNA sequence: TGTGCCAGCAGTTCCGGGACAGCCCCCGGAAACATTCAGTACTTC. It codes for CASSSGTAPGNIQYF.

This clone was seen only a few times. The genes are TRBV5-4 and TRBJ1-2; no clear D gene. With 0 bases removed from V and 8 bases from J, the gap between germline ends came to 8 bases. Germline CDR1 reads SGHNT; CDR2 reads YYREEE (reference sequence). This CDR3 contains 12 residues. The CDR3 DNA follows: TGTGCCAGCAGCTTGGGTGCTGGAGGCTACACCTTC. Protein: CASSLGAGGYTF.

In this sample, this clone turned up a few times. This rearrangement joins TRBV29-1 to TRBJ2-7; 9 bases align to TRBD2. The CDR3 covers 13 residues. With V trimmed by 5 bases and J by 2 bases, 4 bases remained unmatched. Germline V gene sequence: CDR1 SQVTM, CDR2 ANQGSEA. CDR3 in DNA: TGCAGCGTTCAGCGGGAGGCCCCCTACGAGCAGTACTTC. It codes for CSVQREAPYEQYF.

The chain employs TRBV6-6 and TRBJ2-2; no reliable D call. Trimming removed 10 bases at V and 2 bases at J, with 8 bases between. Germline CDR1 MNHNY, CDR2 SVGAGI (reference sequence). This CDR3 is built from 12 residues. Written as DNA, the CDR3 is TGTGCCACCCGACCCAACACCGGGGAGCTGTTTTTT. This sequence encodes CATRPNTGELFF.

The rearrangement joins TRBV19 to TRBJ2-2; possibly TRBD1 for D (6 bases). Germline V lookup: CDR1 LNHDA, CDR2 SQIVND (reference sequence). The CDR3 runs to 14 residues. The CDR3 spells CASRGGLDTGELFF. In nucleotides, the CDR3 is TGTGCTTCCAGGGGTGGTTTGGACACCGGGGAGCTGTTTTTT.

This clone is a singleton in its sample. The V call is TRBV28, the J call TRBJ1-2; maybe TRBD1 (5 bases). V lost 8 bases and J 10 bases, leaving 17 bases between the germline ends. Germline V lookup: CDR1 MDHEN, CDR2 SYDVKM. The CDR3 runs to 12 residues. This CDR3 is CASRGTARDYTF. For the CDR3, the DNA is TGTGCCAGCCGTGGGACGGCACGCGACTACACCTTC.

Concerning this clone: Different DNA sequences within this sample yield the same CDR3. The chain uses TRBV19 and TRBJ2-1, with 13 bases identical to TRBD2. The junction had 8 bases not matched to a gene; V was cut back by 8 bases and J by 7 bases. CDR3 length: 15 amino acids. Germline CDR1 LNHDA, CDR2 SQIVND (reference sequence). CDR3 sequence: CASGGLAGEGNEQFF. The DNA for the CDR3 is TGTGCCAGTGGCGGACTAGCGGGAGAGGGTAATGAGCAGTTCTTC.